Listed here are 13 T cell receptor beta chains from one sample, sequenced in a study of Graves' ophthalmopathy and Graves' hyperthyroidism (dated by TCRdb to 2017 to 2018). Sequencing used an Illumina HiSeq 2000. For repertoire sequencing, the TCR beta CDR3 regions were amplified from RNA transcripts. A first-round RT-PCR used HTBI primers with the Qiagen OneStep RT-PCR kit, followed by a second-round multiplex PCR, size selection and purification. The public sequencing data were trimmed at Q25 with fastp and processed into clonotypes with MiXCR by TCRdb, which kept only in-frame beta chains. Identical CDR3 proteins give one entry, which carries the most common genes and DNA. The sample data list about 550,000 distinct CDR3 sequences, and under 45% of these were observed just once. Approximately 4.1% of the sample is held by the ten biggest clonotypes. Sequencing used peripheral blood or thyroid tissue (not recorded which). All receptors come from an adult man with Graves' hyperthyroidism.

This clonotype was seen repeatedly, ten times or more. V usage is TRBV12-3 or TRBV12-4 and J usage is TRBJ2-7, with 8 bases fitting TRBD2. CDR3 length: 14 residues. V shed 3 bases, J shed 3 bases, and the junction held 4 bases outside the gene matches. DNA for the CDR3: TGTGCCAGCAGTTTTAGCGGGGAAGACTACGAGCAGTACTTC. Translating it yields CASSFSGEDYEQYF.

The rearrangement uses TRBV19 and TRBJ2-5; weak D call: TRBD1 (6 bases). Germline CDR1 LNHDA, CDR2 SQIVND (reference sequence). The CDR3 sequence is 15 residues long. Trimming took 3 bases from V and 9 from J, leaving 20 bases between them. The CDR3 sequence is CASSMLQGTYQPQYF. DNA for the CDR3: TGTGCCAGTAGTATGCTCCAGGGGACGTATCAGCCCCAGTACTTC.

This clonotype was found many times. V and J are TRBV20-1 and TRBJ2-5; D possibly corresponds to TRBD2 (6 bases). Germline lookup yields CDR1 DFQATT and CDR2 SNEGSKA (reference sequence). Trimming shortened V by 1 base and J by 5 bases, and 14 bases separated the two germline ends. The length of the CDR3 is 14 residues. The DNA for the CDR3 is TGCAGTGCTAGAGTATATGGGAGGAAGGAGACCCAGTACTTC. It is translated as CSARVYGRKETQYF.

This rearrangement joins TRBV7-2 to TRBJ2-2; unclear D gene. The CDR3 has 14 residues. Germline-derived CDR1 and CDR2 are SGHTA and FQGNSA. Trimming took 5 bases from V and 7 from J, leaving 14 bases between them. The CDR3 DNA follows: TGTGCCAGCAGCCCCAGGACGTCCGGCGGGGAGCTGTTTTTT. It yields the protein CASSPRTSGGELFF.

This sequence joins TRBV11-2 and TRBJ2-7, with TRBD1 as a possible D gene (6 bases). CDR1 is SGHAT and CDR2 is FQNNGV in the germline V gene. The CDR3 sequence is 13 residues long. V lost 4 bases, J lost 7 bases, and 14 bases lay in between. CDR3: CASSSSWGLEQYF. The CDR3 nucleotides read TGTGCCAGCAGCTCATCGTGGGGGCTTGAGCAGTACTTC.

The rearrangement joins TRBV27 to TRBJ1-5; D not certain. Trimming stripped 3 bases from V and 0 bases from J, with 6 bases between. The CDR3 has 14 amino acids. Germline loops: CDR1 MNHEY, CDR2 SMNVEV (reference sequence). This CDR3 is CASSFRNSNQPQHF. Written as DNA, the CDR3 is TGTGCCAGCAGTTTCAGGAATAGCAATCAGCCCCAGCATTTT.

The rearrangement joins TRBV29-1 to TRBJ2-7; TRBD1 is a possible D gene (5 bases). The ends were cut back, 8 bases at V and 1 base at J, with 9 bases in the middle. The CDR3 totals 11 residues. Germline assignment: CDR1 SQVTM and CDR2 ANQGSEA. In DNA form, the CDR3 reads TGCAGCACCCGACAGTCCTACGAGCAGTACTTC. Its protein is CSTRQSYEQYF.

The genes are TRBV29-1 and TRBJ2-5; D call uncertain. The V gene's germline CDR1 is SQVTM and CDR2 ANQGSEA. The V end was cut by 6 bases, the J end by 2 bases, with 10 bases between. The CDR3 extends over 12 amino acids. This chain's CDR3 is CSVAGVQETQYF. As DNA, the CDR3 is TGCAGCGTCGCTGGGGTACAAGAGACCCAGTACTTC.

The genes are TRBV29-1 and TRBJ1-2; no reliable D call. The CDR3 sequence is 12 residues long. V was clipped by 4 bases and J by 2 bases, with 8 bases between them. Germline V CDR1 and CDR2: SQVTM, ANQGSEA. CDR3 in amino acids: CSVGQPNYGYTF. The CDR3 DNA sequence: TGCAGCGTTGGGCAGCCAAACTATGGCTACACCTTC.

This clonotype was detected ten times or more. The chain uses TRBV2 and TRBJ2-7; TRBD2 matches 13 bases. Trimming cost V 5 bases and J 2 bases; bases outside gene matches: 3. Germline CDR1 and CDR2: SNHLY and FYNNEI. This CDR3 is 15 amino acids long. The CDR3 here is CASSRTSGSTYEQYF. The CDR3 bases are TGTGCCAGCAGTCGGACTAGCGGGAGCACCTACGAGCAGTACTTC. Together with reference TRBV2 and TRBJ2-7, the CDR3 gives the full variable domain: EPEVTQTPSHQVTQMGQEVILRCVPISNHLYFYWYRQILGQKVEFLVSFYNNEISEKSEIFDDQFSVERPDGSNFTLKIRSTKLEDSAMYFCASSRTSGSTYEQYFGPGTRLTVT.

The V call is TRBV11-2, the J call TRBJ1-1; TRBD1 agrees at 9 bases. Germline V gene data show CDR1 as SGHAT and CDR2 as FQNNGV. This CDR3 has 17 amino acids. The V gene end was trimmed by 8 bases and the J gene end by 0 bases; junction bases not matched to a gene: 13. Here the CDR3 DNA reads TGTGCCAGCGGCCAAGGGACAGGGACTCTAATGAACACTGAAGCTTTCTTT. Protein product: CASGQGTGTLMNTEAFF.

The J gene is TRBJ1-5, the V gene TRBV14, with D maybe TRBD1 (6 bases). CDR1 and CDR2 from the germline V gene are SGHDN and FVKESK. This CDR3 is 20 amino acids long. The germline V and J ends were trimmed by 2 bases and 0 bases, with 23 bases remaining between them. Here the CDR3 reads CASSQFNRERGYRSNQPQHF. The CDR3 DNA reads TGTGCCAGCAGCCAATTTAATCGGGAGAGGGGGTATCGTAGCAATCAGCCCCAGCATTTT. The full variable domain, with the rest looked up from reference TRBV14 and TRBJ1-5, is EAGVTQFPSHSVIEKGQTVTLRCDPISGHDNLYWYRRVMGKEIKFLLHFVKESKQDESGMPNNRFLAERTGGTYSTLKVQPAELEDSGVYFCASSQFNRERGYRSNQPQHFGDGTRLSIL.

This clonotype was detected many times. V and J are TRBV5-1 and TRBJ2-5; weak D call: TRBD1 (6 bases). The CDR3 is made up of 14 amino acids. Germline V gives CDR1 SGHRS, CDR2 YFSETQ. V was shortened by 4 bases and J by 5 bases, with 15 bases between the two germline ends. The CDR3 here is CASSPSTGLETQYF. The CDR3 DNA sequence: TGCGCCAGCAGCCCGTCGACAGGTCTCGAGACCCAGTACTTC.